The 18 T cell receptor beta chains presented below share a single source sample, sequenced in a study of tumor-infiltrating lymphocytes in primary liver carcinoma. Germline DNA was extracted too, while blood RNA derived from unsorted whole blood. Total RNA amounting to around 530 ng was the source from which TCR beta cDNA was made with a constant-region primer. Researchers made the TCR beta libraries by running three nested multiplex PCR rounds with slightly modified ARM-PCR. The opening two PCR rounds, about 11 cycles each, paired TRBV1-TRBV30 forward primers with a C-beta reverse primer. TCRdb reanalysed the multiplex PCR reads using MiXCR and keeps one entry per CDR3 protein. Among approximately 310,000 distinct CDR3 sequences listed, about 62% were seen once. Sequencing was performed on peripheral blood. These receptor sequences come from a man in his forties with primary liver carcinoma and hepatitis B virus infection.

Regarding this clonotype: This may come from a read error, since a much larger clone is one base off. CDR3 bases: TGTGTCAGCAGTGGGGACAGATACACCGGGGAGCTGTTTTTT. This encodes CVSSGDRYTGELFF. This rearrangement joins TRBV5-5 to TRBJ2-2, with 7 bases lining up with TRBD1. The CDR3 spans 14 residues. Looked up from germline, CDR1 is SGHKS and CDR2 is YYEKEE (reference sequence).

This clonotype has a count of ten or more. In DNA form, the CDR3 reads TGTGCCAGCAGTGGCCGGACTACTACGCAGTATTTT. This sequence encodes CASSGRTTTQYF. V gene TRBV6-1 combines with J gene TRBJ2-3, with a weak D call TRBD2 (6 bases). Germline V lookup: CDR1 MNHNS, CDR2 SASEGT. V gave up 4 bases and J gave up 8 bases, with 10 bases separating them. The CDR3 has 12 residues.

About this clonotype itself: At one of its ends the junction is not consistent with the germline gene, which may arise from a read error. The chain uses TRBV7-8 and TRBJ2-5; 7 positions agree with TRBD1. The CDR3 is 12 residues long. Germline CDR1 SGHVS, CDR2 FQNEAQ. The chain's CDR3 is CVSSFPQGVEYF. DNA of the CDR3: TGTGTCAGCAGCTTCCCCCAGGGGGTCGAGTACTTC.

This rearrangement joins TRBV4-1 to TRBJ2-2; D may be TRBD1 or TRBD2 (5 bases each). Trimming cost V 4 bases and J 9 bases, with 12 bases left between them. The CDR3 totals 13 residues. The V gene's germline CDR1 is MGHRA and CDR2 YSYEKL. The DNA of the CDR3 is TGCGCCAGCAGCCCCTCGGGGACCAGGGAGCTGTTTTTT. The encoded protein is CASSPSGTRELFF.

This clonotype was picked up one time. Germline is not matched at one junction end, which may reflect a read error. V usage is TRBV19 and J usage is TRBJ1-1; tentatively, D is TRBD1 (5 bases). The CDR3 runs to 13 residues. Germline V lookup: CDR1 LNHDA, CDR2 SQIVND (reference sequence). CDR3 DNA: TGTGCCAGTAGCCCGACAGCGGAGACTGTAGCTTTCTTT. This codes for CASSPTAETVAFF.

In regard to this clonotype: This may stem from a read error, because a much larger clone lies one nucleotide away. This sequence joins TRBV12-3 or TRBV12-4 and TRBJ2-3; the D gene is possibly TRBD2 (5 bases). V dropped 6 bases and J dropped 1 base, with 11 bases sitting between them. The CDR3 length is 14 residues. Here the CDR3 DNA reads TGTGCCAGCAGGGGAGATACTGGCACAGATACGCAGTATTTT. Translated: CASRGDTGTDTQYF.

This clonotype was recorded once. Given a much more abundant clone one base away, this may be a read error. This chain uses TRBV6-2 or TRBV6-3 with TRBJ2-1; D perhaps matches TRBD1 (7 bases). This CDR3 spans 15 amino acids. Trimming took off 8 bases at V and 4 bases at J, with 18 bases between the two ends. The germline gives CDR1 MNHEY, CDR2 SVGEGT. The CDR3: CASGGKGQRYNEQFF. As DNA, the CDR3 is TGTGCCAGCGGGGGGAAGGGACAGCGGTACAATGAGCAGTTCTTC.

The chain combines TRBV5-1 with TRBJ2-1; D is unclear. The CDR3 is 15 residues long. Germline V gene lookup returns CDR1 SGHRS and CDR2 YFSETQ. Trimming pared 0 bases from V and 10 bases from J, leaving 17 bases between. CDR3 sequence reads: CASSLAQDGDFEQFF. The DNA for the CDR3 is TGCGCCAGCAGCTTGGCGCAGGACGGAGACTTCGAGCAGTTCTTC.

This clonotype has more than one count but fewer than ten. This could be a read error, since a much larger clone is one nucleotide away. The chain employs TRBV28 and TRBJ2-3; perhaps TRBD2 as D (6 bases). Per germline, CDR1 MDHEN and CDR2 SYDVKM. CDR3 size: 14 residues. The CDR3 sequence: CVSSFGSGADTQYF. In DNA, the CDR3 is TGTGTCAGCAGTTTCGGATCGGGGGCAGATACGCAGTATTTT.

Notes on this clonotype: The junction departs from the called germline gene at one end, perhaps through a read error. The CDR3 DNA is TGCAGTGTTAGATTCGGCCTAGCGGGTAATCAAGAGACCCAGTACTTC. Its translation: CSVRFGLAGNQETQYF. This rearrangement joins TRBV20-1 to TRBJ2-5; 8 bases align to TRBD2. CDR1 and CDR2 (germline): DFQATT, SNEGSKA (reference sequence). The CDR3 loop spans 16 amino acids.

Ten or more counts support this clonotype. The rearrangement joins TRBV6-6 to TRBJ2-3, with D unresolved. CDR1 is MNHNY, CDR2 SVGAGI, per germline (reference sequence). The CDR3 length is 13 residues. V was cut by 0 bases and J by 5 bases, with 6 bases left in between. CDR3 residues: CASSYSWGDTQYF. The CDR3 bases are TGTGCCAGCAGTTACTCGTGGGGAGATACGCAGTATTTT.

This clonotype has only a few counts. This may come from a read error, since a much larger clone is one base off. The chain uses TRBV29-1 and TRBJ2-7; TRBD2 matches at 7 bases. This CDR3 contains 11 residues. After removal of 7 bases from V and 8 bases from J, the junction contained 8 bases not matched to a gene. Germline CDR1 SQVTM, CDR2 ANQGSEA. Written as DNA, the CDR3 is TGCAGCGGGGTCGGGGGGAACAAGCAGTACTTC. Translating gives CSGVGGNKQYF.

Of note for this clonotype: This clone may be a read error of a much larger clone one base away. This CDR3 is missing its conserved last phenylalanine or tryptophan, likely due to a read error. The rearrangement uses TRBV7-9 and TRBJ2-3, with 9 bases that match TRBD1. With 5 bases clipped from V and 11 bases from J, the junction kept 5 bases outside the gene matches. The V gene's germline CDR1 is SEHNR and CDR2 FQNEAQ (reference sequence). This CDR3 is built from 12 residues. The CDR3, as DNA: TGTGCCAGCAGCCCAGGACAGGGGAGGCAGTATATT. This gives the protein CASSPGQGRQYI.

In the case of this clonotype: This sequence may be a read error, since a much larger clone differs from it by one base. Given the absence of the conserved phenylalanine or tryptophan at the CDR3 end, a read error is likely. The CDR3 sequence: CASSEGGSSYEQYL. CDR3 nucleotides: TGTGCCAGCAGTGAAGGGGGCAGTTCCTACGAGCAGTACTTA. The rearrangement uses TRBV7-8 and TRBJ2-7; 7 bases are a match to TRBD1. Germline V gene sequence: CDR1 SGHVS, CDR2 FQNEAQ. Trimming removed 6 bases from V and 1 base from J; junction bases left unmatched: 6. The length of the CDR3 is 14 residues.

This clonotype has more than one count but fewer than ten. The chain combines TRBV5-5 with TRBJ1-1; perhaps TRBD1 as D (6 bases). The V gene's germline CDR1 is SGHKS and CDR2 YYEKEE (reference sequence). Trimming stripped 4 bases from V and 6 bases from J, with 19 bases between. This CDR3 has 15 amino acids. CDR3 region: CASSPDLTGRAEAFF. CDR3 nucleotides: TGTGCCAGCAGCCCCGACCTAACAGGGCGGGCTGAAGCTTTCTTT.

V and J are TRBV6-5 and TRBJ2-5; D ambiguous. Trimming left V 5 bases short and J 5 bases short, with 12 bases between. Germline values: CDR1 MNHEY, CDR2 SVGAGI. The CDR3 spans 13 residues. Here the CDR3 reads CASSGAEGETQYF. DNA for the CDR3: TGTGCCAGCAGTGGTGCTGAAGGGGAGACCCAGTACTTC.

This sequence joins TRBV11-2 and TRBJ2-7, with TRBD1 identical over 9 bases. Looked up from germline, CDR1 is SGHAT and CDR2 is FQNNGV. J was trimmed by 4 bases and V by 4 bases; bases with no gene match: 8. The CDR3 extends over 15 amino acids. CDR3 nucleotide sequence: TGTGCCAGCAGCTCTACAGGGGGCCGGAGGTACGAGCAGTACTTC. Translating gives CASSSTGGRRYEQYF.

In its sample, this clonotype was seen many times. This chain's CDR3 is CASSQDEGAYEQYF. The CDR3 nucleotides are TGTGCCAGCAGCCAAGACGAGGGGGCCTACGAGCAGTACTTC. This chain links TRBV4-2 with TRBJ2-7; a possible D gene is TRBD1 (6 bases). Germline V gives CDR1 LGHNA, CDR2 YNFKEQ. Trimming took 0 bases from V and 2 from J, leaving 8 bases between them. This CDR3 is 14 amino acids long.